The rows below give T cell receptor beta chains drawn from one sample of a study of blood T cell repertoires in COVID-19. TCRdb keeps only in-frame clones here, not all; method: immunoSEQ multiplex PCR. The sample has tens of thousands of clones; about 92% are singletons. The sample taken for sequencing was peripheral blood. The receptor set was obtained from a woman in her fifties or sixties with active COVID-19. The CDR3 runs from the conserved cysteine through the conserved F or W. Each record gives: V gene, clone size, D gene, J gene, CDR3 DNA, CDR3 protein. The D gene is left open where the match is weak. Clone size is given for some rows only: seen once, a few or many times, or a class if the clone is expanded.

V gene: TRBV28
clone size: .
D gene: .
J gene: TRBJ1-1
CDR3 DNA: TGTGCCAGCATTGGGGGGGGCACTGAAGCTTTCTTT
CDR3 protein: CASIGGGTEAFF

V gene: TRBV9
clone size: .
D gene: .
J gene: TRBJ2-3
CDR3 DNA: TGTGCCAGCAGCGAGTCAGGGTTGGATACGCAGTATTTT
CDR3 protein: CASSESGLDTQYF

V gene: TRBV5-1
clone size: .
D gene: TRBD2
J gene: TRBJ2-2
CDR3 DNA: TGCGCCAGCAGCTTGAGGCCTAGCGGGCAGAACACCGGGGAGCTGTTTTTT
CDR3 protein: CASSLRPSGQNTGELFF

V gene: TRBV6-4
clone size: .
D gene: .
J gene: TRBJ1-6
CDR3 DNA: TGTGCCAGCAGGCTTAATCCCCGGGAATCTCTCCACTTT
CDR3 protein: CASRLNPRESLHF

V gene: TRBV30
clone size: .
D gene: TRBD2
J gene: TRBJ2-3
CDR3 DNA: TGTGCCTGGCAACCGGGACTAGCGAAGTCAGATACGCAGTATTTT
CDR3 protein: CAWQPGLAKSDTQYF

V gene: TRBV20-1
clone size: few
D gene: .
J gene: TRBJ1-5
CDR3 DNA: TGCAGTGCTAGTGCCCCGACAGTAGGACAGCCCCAGCATTTT
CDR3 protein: CSASAPTVGQPQHF

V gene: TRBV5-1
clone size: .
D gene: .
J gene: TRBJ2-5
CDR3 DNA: TGCGCCAGCAGCTCCGGGAAAGAGACCCAGTACTTC
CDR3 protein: CASSSGKETQYF

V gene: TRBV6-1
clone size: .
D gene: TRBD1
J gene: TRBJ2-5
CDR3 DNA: TGTGCCAGCAGTGAAGCGGGACAGGGGTTAGAGACCCAGTACTTC
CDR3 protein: CASSEAGQGLETQYF

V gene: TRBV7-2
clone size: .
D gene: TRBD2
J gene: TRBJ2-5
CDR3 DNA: TGTGCCAGCAGCTTAGTAGGGGCGCGGGGGGGCCAAGAGACCCAGTACTTC
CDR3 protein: CASSLVGARGGQETQYF

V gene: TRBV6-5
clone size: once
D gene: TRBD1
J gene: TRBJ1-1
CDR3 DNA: TGTGCCAGCAGACCCGACAGGGACACTGAAGCTTTCTTT
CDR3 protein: CASRPDRDTEAFF

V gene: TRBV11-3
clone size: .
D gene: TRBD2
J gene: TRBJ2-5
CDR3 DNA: TGTGCCAGCAGCCCTTCTAGCGGGGGGGGCCAAGAGACCCAGTACTTC
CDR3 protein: CASSPSSGGGQETQYF

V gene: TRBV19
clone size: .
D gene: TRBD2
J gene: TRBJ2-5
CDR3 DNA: TGTGCCAGTAGTATAGTGGGGGGGGTTGAGACCCAGTACTTC
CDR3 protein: CASSIVGGVETQYF

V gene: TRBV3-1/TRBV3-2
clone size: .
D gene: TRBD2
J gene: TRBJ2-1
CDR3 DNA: TGTGCCAGCAGCCAAGGACTAGCGGGAGGACCGAGGCAGTTCTTC
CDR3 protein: CASSQGLAGGPRQFF

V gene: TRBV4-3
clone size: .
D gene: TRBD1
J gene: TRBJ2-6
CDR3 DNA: TGCGCCAGCAGCCAAGACCACGGGACAGTCACTCCTAGTGGGGCCAACGTCCTGACTTTC
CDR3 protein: CASSQDHGTVTPSGANVLTF

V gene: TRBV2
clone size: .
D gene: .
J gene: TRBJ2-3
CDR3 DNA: TGTGCCAGCAGTGATAGGGGGTCCGATACGCAGTATTTT
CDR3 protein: CASSDRGSDTQYF

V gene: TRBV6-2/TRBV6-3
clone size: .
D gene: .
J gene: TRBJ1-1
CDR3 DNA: TGTGCCAGCAGTTACAACCGGGGAGAAGCTTTCTTT
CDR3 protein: CASSYNRGEAFF

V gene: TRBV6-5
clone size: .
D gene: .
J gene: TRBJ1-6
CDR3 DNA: TGTGCCACCCAGTACTATAATTCACCCCTCCACTTT
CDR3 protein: CATQYYNSPLHF

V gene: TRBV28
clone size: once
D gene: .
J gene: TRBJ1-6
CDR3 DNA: TGTGCCAGCAGTTTTAGTTCACCCCTCCACTTT
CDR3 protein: CASSFSSPLHF

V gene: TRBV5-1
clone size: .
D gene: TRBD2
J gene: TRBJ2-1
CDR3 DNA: TGCGCCAGCAGCTGGCTAGCGGGAGGGCCGGGTGAGCAGTTCTTC
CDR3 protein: CASSWLAGGPGEQFF

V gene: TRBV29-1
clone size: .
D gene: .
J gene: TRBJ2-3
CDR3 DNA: TGCAGCGTTGGGGAGGGCACAGATACGCAGTATTTT
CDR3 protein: CSVGEGTDTQYF

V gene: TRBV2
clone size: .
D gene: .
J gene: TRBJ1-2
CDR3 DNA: TGTGCCAGCAGTGAAGCGGCCAGGGGCGGCTACACCTTC
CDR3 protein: CASSEAARGGYTF

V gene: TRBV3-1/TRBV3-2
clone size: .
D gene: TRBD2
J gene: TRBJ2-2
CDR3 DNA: TGTGCCAGCAGCCAAGAAGGAGGGAGGGCCTCTGGCGGGGAGCTGTTTTTT
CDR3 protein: CASSQEGGRASGGELFF

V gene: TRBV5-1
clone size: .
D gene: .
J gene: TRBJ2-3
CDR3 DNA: TGCGCCAGCTCCCCCGGAGGAACTCGCCGCACAGATACGCAGTATTTT
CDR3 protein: CASSPGGTRRTDTQYF

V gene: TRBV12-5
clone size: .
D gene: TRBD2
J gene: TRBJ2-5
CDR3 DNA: TGTGCTAGTAGCGGGGGGGGAGAGACCCAGTACTTC
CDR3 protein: CASSGGGETQYF

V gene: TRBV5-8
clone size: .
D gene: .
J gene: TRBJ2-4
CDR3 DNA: TGTGCCAGCAGCTCGACAGGAAGGAAAGCCAAAAACATTCAGTACTTC
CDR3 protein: CASSSTGRKAKNIQYF

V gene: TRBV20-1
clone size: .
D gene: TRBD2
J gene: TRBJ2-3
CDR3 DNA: TGCAGTGCTAGTTCTAGCGGGGGGGCCTGGGAGGCAGATACGCAGTATTTT
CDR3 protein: CSASSSGGAWEADTQYF

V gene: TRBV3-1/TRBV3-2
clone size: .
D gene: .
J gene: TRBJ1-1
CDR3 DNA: TGTGCCAGCAGCCAAGATAGACAGGTCACTGAAGCTTTCTTT
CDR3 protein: CASSQDRQVTEAFF

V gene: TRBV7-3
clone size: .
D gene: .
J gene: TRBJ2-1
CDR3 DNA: TGTGCCAGCAGCGTCTATGGGCGGGACGGGAATGAGCAGTTCTTC
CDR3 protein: CASSVYGRDGNEQFF

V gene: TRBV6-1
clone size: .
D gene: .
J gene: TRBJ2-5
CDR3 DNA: TGTGCCAGCAGTGAAGCGCGGGAGACCCAGTACTTC
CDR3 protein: CASSEARETQYF

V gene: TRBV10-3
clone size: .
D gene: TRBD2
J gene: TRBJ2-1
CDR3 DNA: TGTGCCATCAGTGATCCGGGACTAGCGGGTTTTAGCTCCTACAATGAGCAGTTCTTC
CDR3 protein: CAISDPGLAGFSSYNEQFF

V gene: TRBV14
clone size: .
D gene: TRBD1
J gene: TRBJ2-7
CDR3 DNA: TGTGCCAGCAGTCGAAGCCCCAGGGGGCTGTACGAGCAGTACTTC
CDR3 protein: CASSRSPRGLYEQYF

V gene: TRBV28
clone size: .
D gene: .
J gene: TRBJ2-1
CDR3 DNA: TGTGCCAGCAGTTTCAGTCGGACAGATCCCCGGAGCTCCTACAATGAGCAGTTCTTC
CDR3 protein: CASSFSRTDPRSSYNEQFF

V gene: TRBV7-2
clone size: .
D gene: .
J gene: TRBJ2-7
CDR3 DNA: TGTGCCAGCAGCTTTACGGTCGGGGAGCAGTACTTC
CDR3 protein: CASSFTVGEQYF

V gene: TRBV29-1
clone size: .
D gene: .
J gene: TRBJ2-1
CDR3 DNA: TGCAGCGTCGGGGACTCCTACAATGAGCAGTTCTTC
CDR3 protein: CSVGDSYNEQFF

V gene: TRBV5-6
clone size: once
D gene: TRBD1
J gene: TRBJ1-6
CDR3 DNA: TGTGCCAGCGGCTTGCGGGACAGGGTTACACCCCTCCACTTT
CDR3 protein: CASGLRDRVTPLHF

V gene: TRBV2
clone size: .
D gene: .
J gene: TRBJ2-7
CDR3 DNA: TGTGCCAGCAGTGTCTGGCAGGGGAACTACGAGCAGTACTTC
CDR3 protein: CASSVWQGNYEQYF